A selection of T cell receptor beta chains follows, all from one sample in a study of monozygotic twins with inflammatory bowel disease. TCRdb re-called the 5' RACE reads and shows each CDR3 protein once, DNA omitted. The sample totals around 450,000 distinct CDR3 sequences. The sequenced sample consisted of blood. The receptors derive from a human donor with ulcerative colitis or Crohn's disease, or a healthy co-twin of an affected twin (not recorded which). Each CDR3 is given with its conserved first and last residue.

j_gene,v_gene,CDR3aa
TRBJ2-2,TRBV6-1,CASSTGAANTGELFF
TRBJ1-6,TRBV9,CASSVGDSPLHF
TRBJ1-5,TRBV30,CAWSVTAGRQPQHF
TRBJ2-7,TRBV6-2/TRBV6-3,CASSGGRDSLHEQYF
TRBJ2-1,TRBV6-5,CASGFWGRNEQFF
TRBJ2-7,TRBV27,CASSFRDNYEQYF
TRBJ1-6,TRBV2,CASREQGYNSPLHF
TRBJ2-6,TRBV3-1,CASSQGPSGANVLTF
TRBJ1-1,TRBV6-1,CASSLLLGGTEAFF
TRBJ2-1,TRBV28,CASRNSGSSYNEQFF
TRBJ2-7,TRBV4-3,CASSQGLFFYEHYF
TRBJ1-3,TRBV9,CASSVASGVGNTIYF
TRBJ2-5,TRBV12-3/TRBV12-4,CASRPGQDRETQYF
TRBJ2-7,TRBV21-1,CASSCSNHYEQYF
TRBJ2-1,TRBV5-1,CASSLGGTSGFYNEQFF
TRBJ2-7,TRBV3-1,CASSQDGAGSEQYF
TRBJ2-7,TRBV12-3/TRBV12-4,CASTNGPGTGPYEQYF
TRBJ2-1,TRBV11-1,CASSLQVGGEQFF
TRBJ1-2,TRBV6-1,CASSGWTADYGYTF
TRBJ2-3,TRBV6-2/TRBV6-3,CASSYSIGRDTQYF
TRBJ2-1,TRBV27,CASRVAGGSSYNEQFF
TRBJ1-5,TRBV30,CAWSVPNNQPQHF
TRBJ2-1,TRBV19,CASTPAWSSYNEQFF
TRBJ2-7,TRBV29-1,CSVGIRDRVYEQYF
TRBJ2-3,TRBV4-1,CASSQERSGGAGTQYF
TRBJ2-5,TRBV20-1,CSATGQGRTLETQYF
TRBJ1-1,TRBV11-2,CASTKATGTQGEAFF
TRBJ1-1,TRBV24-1,CATSDGTGVGTEAFF
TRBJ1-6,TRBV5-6,CASSFPMTNSPLHF
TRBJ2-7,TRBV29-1,CSVDGGTREQYF
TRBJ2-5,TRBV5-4,CASSFSGSQETQYF
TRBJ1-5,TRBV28,CASSLWGQVNQPQHF
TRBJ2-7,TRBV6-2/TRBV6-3,CASSSIRDREDEQYF
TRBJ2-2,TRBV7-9,CADDRENTGELFF
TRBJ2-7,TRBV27,CASSLHGLAGSYEQYF
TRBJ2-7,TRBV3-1,CASSQGFSTYEQYF
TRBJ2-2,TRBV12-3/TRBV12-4,CASKVSGRNTGELFF
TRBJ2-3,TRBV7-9,CASSLGGDVDTQYF
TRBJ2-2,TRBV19,CASSPRLGQVNTGELFF
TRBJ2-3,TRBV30,CAWTRGGKDTQYF
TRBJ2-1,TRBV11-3,CASSLNPDNEQFF
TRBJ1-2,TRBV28,CASSEARQGNYGYTF
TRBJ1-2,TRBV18,CASSLTDGPLNYGYTF
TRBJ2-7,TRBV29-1,CSARQGVYEQYF
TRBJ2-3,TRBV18,CASSPRLRNAGETQYF
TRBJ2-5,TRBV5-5,CASSLDWGSETQYF
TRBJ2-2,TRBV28,CASRSGRDTGELFF
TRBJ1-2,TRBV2,CASGTGFFYGYTF